The sequence of this T cell receptor (beta chain) was determined in a study of OX40 agonist ivuxolimab in advanced cancers. Broader study findings: CD8+ T cells were the subset that, on average, had more expanded clones than CD4+.

Regarding this clone: Antigen specificity is unknown.

The data were produced by immunoSEQ multiplex PCR, yet TCRdb's version contains in-frame clones alone and is incomplete. The data show about 14,000 clones, roughly 87% seen once. V lost 6 bases, J lost 3 bases, and 7 bases stayed unmatched. The CDR3 length is 15 residues. Germline CDR1 and CDR2: LGHNA and YSLEER. The specimen was CD4+ or CD8+ T cells sorted from blood, collected in a trial of the OX40 agonist ivuxolimab. The chain employs TRBV4-3 and TRBJ1-1; 10 bases are a match to TRBD1. The receptor comes from an adult with an advanced solid tumor such as melanoma, head and neck, liver or kidney cancer. CDR3 sequence: CASRRGDRGDTEAFF. The CDR3 DNA is TGCGCCAGCAGGAGAGGGGACAGGGGCGACACTGAAGCTTTCTTT.